This T cell receptor beta chain was documented in a study of Graves' ophthalmopathy and Graves' hyperthyroidism. The sample holds many counts of this clonotype. RNA transcripts were the template, and TCR beta CDR3 regions were amplified from them. First-round RT-PCR employed HTBI primers, with a second-round multiplex PCR after it. In TCRdb, the multiplex PCR reads were re-called with MiXCR into one record per CDR3 protein. The sample carries about 620,000 distinct CDR3 sequences, about a fifth recorded once. Looked up from germline, CDR1 is MNHNS and CDR2 is SASEGT. Trimming shortened V by 5 bases and J by 0 bases, and 10 bases separated the two germline ends. The CDR3 extends over 14 amino acids. Stable hyperthyroidism denotes an absence of ophthalmopathy throughout 18 months of follow-up.

Sample: peripheral blood. The rearrangement uses TRBV6-1 and TRBJ1-1; D might be TRBD1 (5 bases). The clonotype originates from a woman between 18 and 29 years old with stable Graves' hyperthyroidism. Some clones in this sample may be carry-over from other donors' samples. CDR3 loop: CASSQDSVNTEAFF. Here the CDR3 DNA reads TGTGCCAGCAGTCAAGACAGCGTGAACACTGAAGCTTTCTTT.